The next 18 T cell receptor beta chains were all read from a single sample in a study of T-cell reconstitution after alpha-beta-depleted transplantation in children. Preparing the TCRbeta library involved the use of unique molecular identifiers. Using its own MiXCR run on the PCR reads, TCRdb lists one record per CDR3 protein. The sample lists some 600,000 distinct CDR3 sequences, approximately 13% occurring once. Sequencing used PBMCs, mostly from graft donor cells, obtained 360 days after TCRalphabeta/CD19-depleted stem cell transplant. The receptors derive from a male patient younger than 18 who had a stem cell transplant for acute myeloid leukemia, so the T cells may come from the graft donor.

This clonotype was recorded many times. V is TRBV7-2 and J is TRBJ2-3; D might be TRBD2 (5 bases). Germline V CDR1 and CDR2: SGHTA, FQGNSA. This CDR3 has 17 amino acids. V gave up 7 bases and J gave up 2 bases, with 22 bases separating them. For the CDR3, the DNA is TGTGCCAGCACCCCAGGACTGCCTATCCCCATCACAGATACGCAGTATTTT. This encodes CASTPGLPIPITDTQYF. Complete variable domain (other parts from reference TRBV7-2 and TRBJ2-3): GAGVSQSPSNKVTEKGKDVELRCDPISGHTALYWYRQSLGQGLEFLIYFQGNSAPDKSGLPSDRFSAERTGGSVSTLTIQRTQQEDSAVYLCASTPGLPIPITDTQYFGPGTRLTVL.

J is TRBJ2-5 and V is TRBV12-3 or TRBV12-4; 10 nucleotides align to TRBD2. This CDR3 is built from 15 residues. V shed 5 bases and J 5 bases; nucleotides not matched to a gene: 8. The CDR3 nucleotides are TGTGCCAGCAGTCTGGAGCGGGGGGGACTGGAGACCCAGTACTTC. It encodes CASSLERGGLETQYF.

This clonotype was recorded many times. This chain joins TRBV27 and TRBJ2-5; the D gene is possibly TRBD2 (6 bases). The CDR3 has 16 residues. Germline V gene lookup returns CDR1 MNHEY and CDR2 SMNVEV (reference sequence). V lost 1 base, J lost 5 bases, and 17 bases lay in between. The CDR3 reads CASSLWSVGSGETQYF. The CDR3 DNA is TGTGCCAGCAGTTTATGGTCGGTTGGGAGCGGGGAGACCCAGTACTTC.

This clonotype was found many times. The CDR3 spells CSARDQDQTDTQYF. The CDR3 DNA reads as TGCAGTGCTAGAGATCAGGACCAAACAGATACGCAGTATTTT. This chain joins TRBV20-1 and TRBJ2-3; D not certain. The CDR3 is made up of 14 amino acids. Germline CDR1 and CDR2: DFQATT and SNEGSKA (reference sequence). Between the trimmed V and J ends, which lost 0 bases and 3 bases, there was a span of 10 bases.

This chain links TRBV7-3 with TRBJ2-5; TRBD1 matches at 7 bases. This CDR3 has 15 residues. V dropped 5 bases and J dropped 4; count of bases not matched to a gene: 10. Germline-derived CDR1 and CDR2 are SGHTA and FQGTGA. The CDR3 protein is CASSPTGFLRETQYF. In DNA form, the CDR3 reads TGTGCCAGCAGCCCGACAGGGTTCTTAAGAGAGACCCAGTACTTC. The entire variable domain, with the rest obtained from reference TRBV7-3 and TRBJ2-5, is as follows: GAGVSQTPSNKVTEKGKYVELRCDPISGHTALYWYRQSLGQGPEFLIYFQGTGAADDSGLPNDRFFAVRPEGSVSTLKIQRTERGDSAVYLCASSPTGFLRETQYFGPGTRLLVL.

A few counts support this clonotype. V usage is TRBV2 and J usage is TRBJ2-7, with 8 bases fitting TRBD2. Germline CDR1 and CDR2: SNHLY and FYNNEI. The trim removed 4 bases at V and 6 bases at J, leaving 11 bases unmatched. The CDR3 runs 15 residues. DNA of the CDR3: TGTGCCAGCAGTGTTAGCGGGATAGGGTGGAGCGAGCAGTACTTC. Its protein product is CASSVSGIGWSEQYF.

This clonotype was found a few times. The rearrangement links TRBV11-2 to TRBJ2-2; D gene ambiguous. Between the trimmed V and J ends, which lost 1 base and 4 bases, there was a span of 19 bases. This CDR3 has 18 residues. Germline V gene sequence: CDR1 SGHAT, CDR2 FQNNGV. CDR3 sequence (DNA): TGTGCCAGCAGCTTAGGACCCCTAGGTAAAGGTGGCACCGGGGAGCTGTTTTTT. Translated, it gives CASSLGPLGKGGTGELFF.

This clonotype was seen only a few times. The V gene is TRBV7-2, the J gene TRBJ2-7, with 10 nucleotides matching TRBD2. Germline CDR1 SGHTA, CDR2 FQGNSA. Trimming cost V 0 bases and J 5 bases; bases outside gene matches: 7. The CDR3 is 16 residues long. CDR3 region: CASSLAVAGGLNEQYF. The CDR3, as DNA: TGTGCCAGCAGCTTAGCAGTAGCGGGGGGATTGAACGAGCAGTACTTC.

The chain combines TRBV10-3 with TRBJ2-7; the match to TRBD1 covers 8 bases. Unmatched junction bases numbered 8, after V lost 6 bases and J lost 4 bases. Germline V CDR1 and CDR2: ENHRY, SYGVKD. CDR3 length: 14 residues. The CDR3 DNA sequence: TGTGCCATCAGCAGGGGGCGAGGGGGATACGAGCAGTACTTC. Translating it yields CAISRGRGGYEQYF.

This clonotype occurred a few times. The chain uses TRBV28 and TRBJ2-6; no clear D. Germline V gene lookup returns CDR1 MDHEN and CDR2 SYDVKM. The CDR3 is made up of 16 amino acids. The V end was cut by 4 bases, the J end by 4 bases, with 14 bases between. The CDR3 DNA follows: TGTGCCAGCAGTTCCATCCGGGTCTTGGGGGCCAACGTCCTGACTTTC. This sequence encodes CASSSIRVLGANVLTF.

The chain couples TRBV7-3 to TRBJ2-2, with TRBD1 matching over 7 bases. Germline CDR1 is SGHTA and CDR2 is FQGTGA. With V trimmed by 3 bases and J by 6 bases, 7 bases remained unmatched. This CDR3 is 15 amino acids long. In DNA form, the CDR3 reads TGTGCCAGCAGCTTTTTACAGGGGCCCGCCGGGGAGCTGTTTTTT. Encoded protein: CASSFLQGPAGELFF.

This clonotype occurred a few times. V usage is TRBV4-3 and J usage is TRBJ1-4; no clear D. The CDR3 totals 15 residues. Germline V gene sequence: CDR1 LGHNA, CDR2 YSLEER. Between the trimmed V and J ends, which lost 0 bases and 7 bases, there was a span of 12 bases. The CDR3 nucleotides are TGCGCCAGCAGCCAAGATCTGGCCTACCGTGAAAAACTGTTTTTT. Protein: CASSQDLAYREKLFF.

The chain joins TRBV20-1 to TRBJ2-1, with D hard to call. Germline V gene lookup returns CDR1 DFQATT and CDR2 SNEGSKA (reference sequence). This CDR3 comprises 17 residues. Deletions cut 2 bases from V and 3 bases from J, with 20 bases between. CDR3 region: CSARFRSPSWNYNEQFF. The CDR3 coding sequence is TGCAGTGCTAGATTTAGGAGCCCCTCTTGGAACTACAATGAGCAGTTCTTC.

J is TRBJ2-7 and V is TRBV20-1; D is ambiguous. The CDR3 runs to 12 residues. CDR1 and CDR2 (germline): DFQATT, SNEGSKA (reference sequence). V was pared by 6 bases and J by 3 bases, with 12 bases between. CDR3 nucleotides: TGCAGTGCCTCGTCGCAAGGCTACGAGCAGTACTTC. Its translation is CSASSQGYEQYF.

At least ten counts were recorded for this clonotype. This chain joins TRBV27 and TRBJ2-1; 8 bases map to TRBD2. V was clipped by 5 bases and J by 1 base; unmatched bases: 4. The CDR3 is 15 amino acids. From germline, CDR1 is MNHEY and CDR2 SMNVEV (reference sequence). The DNA of the CDR3 is TGTGCCAGCAGTCCGATAGCGGGGTCCTACAATGAGCAGTTCTTC. This translates into CASSPIAGSYNEQFF.

The chain employs TRBV20-1 and TRBJ2-3; TRBD2 agrees at 11 bases. The germline CDR1 and CDR2 sequences are DFQATT and SNEGSKA (reference sequence). CDR3 length: 15 amino acids. V shed 2 bases, J shed 2 bases, and the junction held 3 bases outside the gene matches. Here the CDR3 DNA reads TGCAGTGCTAGACGACTAGCGGGGAACACAGATACGCAGTATTTT. It is translated as CSARRLAGNTDTQYF.

The chain couples TRBV7-6 to TRBJ2-7; D is unresolved. Trimming pared 5 bases from V and 5 bases from J, leaving 13 bases between. Germline V lookup: CDR1 SGHVS, CDR2 FNYEAQ. The CDR3 covers 13 residues. The CDR3, as DNA: TGTGCCAGCAGCCCAGCCAGATACGACGAGCAGTACTTC. Its translation: CASSPARYDEQYF.

As regards this clonotype: One junction end does not reproduce the germline sequence, and a read error may be involved. This chain uses TRBV20-1 with TRBJ2-3; the match to TRBD2 covers 7 bases. Germline CDR1 reads DFQATT; CDR2 reads SNEGSKA (reference sequence). The CDR3 runs to 17 residues. DNA for the CDR3: TGCTGTGCTAGCGGAGCGTGGAGGGAGGGATCCACAGATACGCAGTATTTT. Amino acid sequence: CCASGAWREGSTDTQYF.